The clone carrying this T cell receptor beta chain was seen ten or more times. The data originate from a study of T cells after yellow fever vaccination. TCRdb reanalysed the 5' RACE reads using MiXCR and keeps one entry per CDR3 protein. This table has 60,000 or so distinct CDR3 sequences, roughly 6.9% appearing once. Germline V lookup: CDR1 SGDLS, CDR2 YYNGEE. The CDR3 contains 15 residues. Germline trimming cut 3 bases from V and 5 bases from J; bases unmatched to any gene: 9. The sequencing here drew on CD8+ T cells sorted from PBMCs, taken on the day of the first yellow fever vaccination. This chain joins TRBV9 and TRBJ2-7, with 9 bases lining up with TRBD1. The receptor was isolated from a man aged 18 to 30 who received the YFV17D yellow fever vaccine. CDR3 region: CASSEAGTGRDEQYF. The CDR3 DNA reads TGTGCCAGCAGCGAAGCCGGGACAGGGCGTGACGAGCAGTACTTC.